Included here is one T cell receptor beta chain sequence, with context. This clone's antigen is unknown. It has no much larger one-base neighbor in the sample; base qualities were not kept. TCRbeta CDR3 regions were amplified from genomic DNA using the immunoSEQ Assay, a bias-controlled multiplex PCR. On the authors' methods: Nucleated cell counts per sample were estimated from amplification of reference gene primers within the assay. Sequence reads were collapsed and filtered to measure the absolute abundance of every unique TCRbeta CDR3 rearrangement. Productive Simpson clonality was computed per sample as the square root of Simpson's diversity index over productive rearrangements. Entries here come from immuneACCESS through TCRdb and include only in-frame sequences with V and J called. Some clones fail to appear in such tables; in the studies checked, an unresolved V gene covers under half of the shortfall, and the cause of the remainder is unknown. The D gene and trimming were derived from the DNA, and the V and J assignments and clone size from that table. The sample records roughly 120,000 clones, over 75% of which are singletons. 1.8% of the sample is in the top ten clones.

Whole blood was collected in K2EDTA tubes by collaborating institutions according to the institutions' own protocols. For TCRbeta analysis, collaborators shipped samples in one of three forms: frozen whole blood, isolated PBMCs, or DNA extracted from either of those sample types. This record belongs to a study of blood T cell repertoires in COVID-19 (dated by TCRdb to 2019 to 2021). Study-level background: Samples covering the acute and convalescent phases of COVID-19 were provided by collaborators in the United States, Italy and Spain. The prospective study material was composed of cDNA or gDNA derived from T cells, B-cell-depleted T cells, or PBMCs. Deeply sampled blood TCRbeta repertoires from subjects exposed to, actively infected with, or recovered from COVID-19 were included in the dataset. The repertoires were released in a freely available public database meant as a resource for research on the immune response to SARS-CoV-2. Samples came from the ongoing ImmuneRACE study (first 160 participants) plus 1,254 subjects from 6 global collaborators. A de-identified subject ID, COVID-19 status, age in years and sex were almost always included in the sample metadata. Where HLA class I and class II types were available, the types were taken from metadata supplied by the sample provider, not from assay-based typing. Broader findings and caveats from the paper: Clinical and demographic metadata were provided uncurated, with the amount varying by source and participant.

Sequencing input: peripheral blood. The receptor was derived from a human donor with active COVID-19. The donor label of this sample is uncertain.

DNA sequence: TGTGCCAGCAGCCAGGAGGGCGCTGGGGCCAACGTCCTGACTTTC. Its coded protein is CASSQEGAGANVLTF. The chain is made from TRBV3-1 (or the pseudogene TRBV3-2) and TRBJ2-6; the D gene is perhaps TRBD2, from 6 matching bases. V loses 3 bases of germline sequence and J loses 2 bases, and the interval between the two ends is 8 bases. The CDR3 measures 15 amino acids from cysteine to phenylalanine. Here the CDR3 DNA is all that survives: 45 bases in frame from base 1. CDR1 and CDR2 were assigned from the germline V gene (reference sequence) as LGHDT and YNNKEL.